A single sample gave rise to the 12 T cell receptor beta chains below, sequenced in a study of blood T cell repertoires in COVID-19. Sequenced by immunoSEQ multiplex PCR; TCRdb stores in-frame clones only, minus some. Among about 240,000 clones, 70% to 90% were seen once, and the ten largest hold approximately 6.2%. Sequencing input: peripheral blood. These receptors were obtained from a man aged 60 to 69 with acute or convalescent COVID-19.

The rearrangement joins TRBV3-1 (or the pseudogene TRBV3-2) to TRBJ2-1, with a weak D call TRBD1 (6 bases). The CDR3 is 16 amino acids. Germline lookup yields CDR1 LGHDT and CDR2 YNNKEL (reference sequence). Trimming shortened V by 0 bases and J by 10 bases, and 19 bases separated the two germline ends. The chain's CDR3 is CASSQDATGRGREQFF. The CDR3 coding sequence is TGTGCCAGCAGCCAAGATGCTACAGGGAGAGGACGGGAGCAGTTCTTC.

The chain has TRBV19 and TRBJ1-5; possible D gene TRBD1, 6 bases. Germline CDR1 reads LNHDA; CDR2 reads SQIVND (reference sequence). The CDR3 has 13 amino acids. The ends were cut back, 4 bases at V and 7 bases at J, with 11 bases in the middle. The CDR3 nucleotides are TGTGCCAGTAGTAATCAGGGGAGACAGCCCCAGCATTTT. It is translated as CASSNQGRQPQHF.

V and J are TRBV28 and TRBJ1-2; TRBD1 matches at 8 bases. The trim removed 6 bases at V and 4 bases at J, leaving 1 base unmatched. Germline assignment: CDR1 MDHEN and CDR2 SYDVKM. The CDR3 is 12 amino acids. As DNA, the CDR3 is TGTGCCAGCAGAACAGGGGGCTATGGCTACACCTTC. It translates to CASRTGGYGYTF.

V usage is TRBV19 and J usage is TRBJ2-1; 7 bases are shared with TRBD2. Germline CDR1 and CDR2: LNHDA and SQIVND (reference sequence). Trimming cost V 1 base and J 0 bases; bases outside gene matches: 3. The CDR3 runs to 16 residues. CDR3 bases: TGTGCCAGTAGTATAGCTGGCGGGAGCTCCTACAATGAGCAGTTCTTC. Its translation: CASSIAGGSSYNEQFF.

This chain joins TRBV5-1 and TRBJ2-2; TRBD2 matches 11 bases. With 3 bases clipped from V and 1 base from J, the junction kept 8 bases outside the gene matches. The CDR3 runs 18 residues. CDR1 and CDR2 (germline): SGHRS, YFSETQ. CDR3 coding DNA: TGCGCCAGCAGCTGGGATAGCGGGAGGGCCCAGAACACCGGGGAGCTGTTTTTT. Translating gives CASSWDSGRAQNTGELFF.

This sequence joins TRBV7-9 and TRBJ2-7, with TRBD1 identical over 7 bases. This CDR3 spans 13 amino acids. The V and J ends lost 6 bases and 5 bases, in that order; junction bases with no gene match: 7. Germline V lookup: CDR1 SEHNR, CDR2 FQNEAQ (reference sequence). CDR3 sequence reads: CASRSQGVHEQYF. CDR3 nucleotides: TGTGCCAGCAGATCCCAGGGGGTCCACGAGCAGTACTTC.

The chain uses TRBV14 and TRBJ1-1; TRBD1 is a possible D gene (5 bases). V dropped 3 bases and J dropped 6 bases, with 11 bases sitting between them. This CDR3 is built from 13 residues. Germline V gives CDR1 SGHDN, CDR2 FVKESK. The CDR3 DNA reads as TGTGCCAGCAGCCAGCGGGGGACCTCTGAAGCTTTCTTT. Protein: CASSQRGTSEAFF.

This clone showed up just a few times. The gene calls are TRBV7-3 and TRBJ2-1, with 8 bases identical to TRBD1. The CDR3 spans 16 residues. With V trimmed by 0 bases and J by 3 bases, 4 bases remained unmatched. Per germline, CDR1 SGHTA and CDR2 FQGTGA. CDR3 bases: TGTGCCAGCAGCTTAACGCCAGGGGGCTTCTACAATGAGCAGTTCTTC. It translates to CASSLTPGGFYNEQFF.

Comment on this clone: Other DNA sequences in this sample translate to the same CDR3. The V call is TRBV19, the J call TRBJ2-7, with D maybe TRBD1 (5 bases). There are 11 residues in the CDR3. In germline, CDR1 is LNHDA, CDR2 SQIVND (reference sequence). V was shortened by 8 bases and J by 2 bases, with 7 bases between the two germline ends. As DNA, the CDR3 is TGTGCCAGTTCGACAGCCTACGAGCAGTACTTC. It encodes CASSTAYEQYF.

This rearrangement joins TRBV7-9 to TRBJ2-7; 10 bases align to TRBD1. Per the germline V gene, CDR1 is SEHNR and CDR2 is FQNEAQ (reference sequence). The length of the CDR3 is 14 residues. The J segment lost 6 bases and the V segment lost 0 bases, leaving 2 bases of the junction unmatched. The DNA for the CDR3 is TGTGCCAGCAGCTTAGCCTGGACAGGGGGCGAGCAGTACTTC. It is translated as CASSLAWTGGEQYF.

The chain uses TRBV27 and TRBJ1-2, with TRBD1 matching over 8 bases. Unmatched junction bases numbered 14, after V lost 5 bases and J lost 0 bases. This CDR3 spans 18 amino acids. The germline CDR1 and CDR2 sequences are MNHEY and SMNVEV (reference sequence). This CDR3 is CASSLYGVQGEANYGYTF. DNA of the CDR3: TGTGCCAGCAGTCTTTACGGAGTACAGGGGGAGGCTAACTATGGCTACACCTTC.

This chain connects TRBV29-1 to TRBJ2-1; 12 bases agree with TRBD2. CDR1 is SQVTM and CDR2 is ANQGSEA in the germline V gene. V was pared by 6 bases and J by 3 bases, with 6 bases of the junction left unmatched. The CDR3 has 15 amino acids. DNA of the CDR3: TGCAGCGTAATCGGGACTAGCGGGCACTACAATGAGCAGTTCTTC. Translation: CSVIGTSGHYNEQFF.